This T cell receptor beta chain was found in a study of T cell responses to AZD1222 COVID-19 vaccine. Analysis merged second doses at about 4 or about 12 weeks. This table comes from immunoSEQ multiplex PCR, and its TCRdb copy is limited to in-frame clones, with some not included. The data hold fewer than 150,000 clones, with more than 85% observed a single time. As regards this clone: What it binds is not known.

This CDR3 has 15 residues. The V gene lost 3 bases and the J gene lost 1 base, with 9 bases spanning the gap. Germline V gene sequence: CDR1 ENHRY, CDR2 SYGVKD. Findings and limits, study-wide: Vaccine-associated CD4 TCRs spanned spike, dominant at 160-218 and 743-854. Donors in the cohort were predominantly white British and more often female, and clonal diversity was possibly underestimated. Nearly half of spike-specific TCRs reportedly target unmutated variant regions.

The chain carries TRBV10-3 and TRBJ2-2; maybe TRBD1 (5 bases). The sequence came from an adult who received the AZD1222 COVID-19 vaccine. The source was peripheral blood, collected 28 days after the second AZD1222 dose. This CDR3 reads CAISDRQGNTGELFF. The CDR3 DNA reads as TGTGCCATCAGTGACCGGCAGGGGAACACCGGGGAGCTGTTTTTT.